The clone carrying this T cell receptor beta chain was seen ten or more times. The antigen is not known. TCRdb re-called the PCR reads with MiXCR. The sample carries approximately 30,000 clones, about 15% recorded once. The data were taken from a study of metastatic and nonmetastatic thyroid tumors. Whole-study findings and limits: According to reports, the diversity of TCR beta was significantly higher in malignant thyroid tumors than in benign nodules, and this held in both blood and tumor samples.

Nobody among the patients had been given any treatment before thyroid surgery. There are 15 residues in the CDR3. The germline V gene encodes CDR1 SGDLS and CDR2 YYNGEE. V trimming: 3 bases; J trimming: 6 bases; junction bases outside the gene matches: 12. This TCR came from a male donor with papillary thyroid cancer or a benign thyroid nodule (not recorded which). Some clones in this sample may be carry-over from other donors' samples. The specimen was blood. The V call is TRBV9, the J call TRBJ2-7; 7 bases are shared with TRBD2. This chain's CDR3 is CASSAAGTGRSEQYF. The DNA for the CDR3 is TGTGCCAGCAGCGCTGCCGGGACCGGGAGGAGCGAGCAGTACTTC.